A selection of T cell receptor beta chains follows, all from one sample in a study of regulatory T cells in long-lasting Graves disease. MiXCR was run by TCRdb on the multiplex PCR reads, yielding one entry per CDR3 protein. The table lists approximately 460,000 distinct CDR3 sequences, 16% of them singletons. This sample was also put to use in a study of T cells in Graves' hyperthyroidism and ophthalmopathy.

The source was peripheral blood mononuclear cells (PBMCs), collected at new diagnosis, from a patient treated with antithyroid drugs. These receptors were collected from a woman aged 25 to 39 with Graves disease. The CDR3 runs from the conserved cysteine through the conserved F or W. Fields, in order: clone size, V gene, D gene, J gene, CDR3 length, CDR3 DNA, CDR3 protein. The D gene is left open where the match is weak. Size is omitted from some rows. Given values are once, few, many or a class for expanded clones.

size: many
V: TRBV20-1
D: TRBD1
J: TRBJ2-7
length: 14
DNA: TGCAGTGCTCTCGACAGGGAGTCCTCCTACGAGCAGTACTTC
CDR3: CSALDRESSYEQYF

size: many
V: TRBV7-9
D: NA
J: TRBJ1-2
length: 13
DNA: TGTGCCAGCAGCTTAGGGGCAGACTATGGCTACACCTTC
CDR3: CASSLGADYGYTF

size: few
V: TRBV9
D: TRBD1
J: TRBJ1-4
length: 14
DNA: TGTGCCAGCAGCACGGACAGGAGGGGTGAAAAACTGTTTTTT
CDR3: CASSTDRRGEKLFF

size: many
V: TRBV11-2
D: NA
J: TRBJ2-3
length: 14
DNA: TGTGCCAGCAGCTTAGCACGGAGCACAGATACGCAGTATTTT
CDR3: CASSLARSTDTQYF

size: many
V: TRBV28
D: NA
J: TRBJ2-3
length: 15
DNA: TGTGCCAGCAGTTTTCAGGGGTTCAGCACAGATACGCAGTATTTT
CDR3: CASSFQGFSTDTQYF

size: many
V: TRBV28
D: NA
J: TRBJ1-2
length: 12
DNA: TGTGCCAGCAGTCCTCAGGATCGTGGCTACACCTTC
CDR3: CASSPQDRGYTF

size: NA
V: TRBV4-1
D: NA
J: TRBJ2-5
length: 16
DNA: TGCGCCAGCAGCCAAGGAGATCGGCAAGTTCGGGAGACCCAGTACTTC
CDR3: CASSQGDRQVRETQYF

size: few
V: TRBV12-3/TRBV12-4
D: TRBD1
J: TRBJ2-7
length: 14
DNA: TGTGCCAGCAGGCAGGGTTCGGGGACAGCGATACAGTACTTC
CDR3: CASRQGSGTAIQYF

size: many
V: TRBV28
D: NA
J: TRBJ1-1
length: 15
DNA: TGTGCCAGCAGTTTAAGTTGGGGGAAAGGAACTGAAGCTTTCTTT
CDR3: CASSLSWGKGTEAFF

size: NA
V: TRBV19
D: NA
J: TRBJ1-5
length: 15
DNA: TGTGCCAGTACCCGCAACCGGGACAGCAATCAGCCCCAGCATTTT
CDR3: CASTRNRDSNQPQHF

size: few
V: TRBV10-3
D: TRBD1
J: TRBJ2-5
length: 15
DNA: TGTGCCATCAGTGAGTCGAAAGGGGGCGGTGAGACCCAGTACTTC
CDR3: CAISESKGGGETQYF

size: many
V: TRBV9
D: TRBD2
J: TRBJ2-1
length: 19
DNA: TGTGCCAGCAGCGCTTCAAGCGGACTAGCAAGATCCAATAGGGATGAGCAGTTCTTC
CDR3: CASSASSGLARSNRDEQFF

size: many
V: TRBV7-9
D: TRBD1
J: TRBJ2-7
length: 14
DNA: TGTGCCAGCAGCTTTCGGGACAGGGGGCACGAGCAGTACTTC
CDR3: CASSFRDRGHEQYF

size: many
V: TRBV6-5
D: NA
J: TRBJ2-7
length: 14
DNA: TGTGCCAGCAGTTACCTCGGACAGAACTACGAGCAGTACTTC
CDR3: CASSYLGQNYEQYF

size: NA
V: TRBV20-1
D: TRBD1
J: TRBJ2-5
length: 13
DNA: TGCAGTGCTACCGGGACAGGGCAAGAGACCCAGTACTTC
CDR3: CSATGTGQETQYF

size: few
V: TRBV29-1
D: TRBD1
J: TRBJ1-4
length: 14
DNA: TGCAGCGTAGCACCGGGACAGACTAATGAAAAACTGTTTTTT
CDR3: CSVAPGQTNEKLFF

size: NA
V: TRBV6-9
D: NA
J: TRBJ1-4
length: 13
DNA: TGTGCCAGCAGTTACAGGCGGGGGGTGAAACTGTTTTTT
CDR3: CASSYRRGVKLFF

size: many
V: TRBV27
D: TRBD2
J: TRBJ2-1
length: 17
DNA: TGTGCCAGCAGTCCAGACCTCGGGACTAGCGGGTACAATGAGCAGTTCTTC
CDR3: CASSPDLGTSGYNEQFF

size: many
V: TRBV12-3/TRBV12-4
D: NA
J: TRBJ2-3
length: 12
DNA: TGTGCCAGCAGTTTAGAGGAAGATACGCAGTATTTT
CDR3: CASSLEEDTQYF

size: many
V: TRBV27
D: NA
J: TRBJ1-5
length: 13
DNA: TGTGCCAGCAGTTTTAGCTTTCACCAGCCCCAGCATTTT
CDR3: CASSFSFHQPQHF

size: NA
V: TRBV5-1
D: TRBD2
J: TRBJ2-7
length: 14
DNA: TGCGCCAGCAGGCCGGGACTAGCGGCCTACGAGCAGTACTTC
CDR3: CASRPGLAAYEQYF

size: NA
V: TRBV4-1
D: TRBD1
J: TRBJ1-1
length: 16
DNA: TGCGCCAGCAGCCAAGATTTATACAGGGGGCGTTATGAAGCTTTCTTT
CDR3: CASSQDLYRGRYEAFF

size: NA
V: TRBV29-1
D: TRBD1
J: TRBJ2-3
length: 15
DNA: TGCAGCGTTGAAGGGACAGGTACCAGCACAGATACGCAGTATTTT
CDR3: CSVEGTGTSTDTQYF

size: many
V: TRBV27
D: TRBD2
J: TRBJ2-7
length: 13
DNA: TGTGCCAGCAGGGCAGCGGGAGCCTACGAGCAGTACTTC
CDR3: CASRAAGAYEQYF

size: many
V: TRBV3-1
D: TRBD2
J: TRBJ2-7
length: 13
DNA: TGTGCCAGCTCCGGACTAGTGGGCTACGAGCAGTACTTC
CDR3: CASSGLVGYEQYF

size: few
V: TRBV5-8
D: NA
J: TRBJ2-7
length: 17
DNA: TGTGCCAGCAGCTTTTATCAGGGGACTCACCTTCCGGGCGAGCAGTACTTC
CDR3: CASSFYQGTHLPGEQYF

size: few
V: TRBV3-1
D: TRBD2
J: TRBJ2-2
length: 20
DNA: TGTGCCAGCAGCCAATTTTTAAGGACTAGCGGGAGGGCCGGCACCGGGGAGCTGTTTTTT
CDR3: CASSQFLRTSGRAGTGELFF

size: many
V: TRBV6-5
D: NA
J: TRBJ1-5
length: 13
DNA: TGTGCCAGCAGTTTGATGGCACTACAGCCCCAGCATTTT
CDR3: CASSLMALQPQHF

size: many
V: TRBV29-1
D: NA
J: TRBJ1-2
length: 11
DNA: TGCAGCGTCGGGGCGACAGATGGCTACACCTTC
CDR3: CSVGATDGYTF

size: NA
V: TRBV5-1
D: NA
J: TRBJ2-1
length: 15
DNA: TGCGCCAGCAGCCCAGTGGTTGATAGGTACAATGAGCAGTTCTTC
CDR3: CASSPVVDRYNEQFF

size: many
V: TRBV7-2
D: NA
J: TRBJ2-7
length: 16
DNA: TGTGCCAGCAGCTCCCTGGGGTGGGAGCCCTCCTACGAGCAGTACTTC
CDR3: CASSSLGWEPSYEQYF

size: NA
V: TRBV4-1
D: NA
J: TRBJ2-1
length: 16
DNA: TGCGCCAGCAGCCAAGGGTCAGGAGCGATGAGCAATGAGCAGTTCTTC
CDR3: CASSQGSGAMSNEQFF

size: NA
V: TRBV5-6
D: NA
J: TRBJ2-4
length: 13
DNA: TGTGCCAGCAGCGTCGGGGATTGGTACATTCAGTACTTC
CDR3: CASSVGDWYIQYF

size: many
V: TRBV28
D: NA
J: TRBJ1-2
length: 12
DNA: TGTGCCAGCAGCCCGTTGGTTGGGGGCTACACCTTC
CDR3: CASSPLVGGYTF

size: many
V: TRBV6-1
D: TRBD2
J: TRBJ2-1
length: 11
DNA: TGTGCCAGCACCTACGGGGAGGGCCTCTTCTTC
CDR3: CASTYGEGLFF

size: few
V: TRBV5-1
D: NA
J: TRBJ2-7
length: 15
DNA: TGCGCCAGCGGGGAGACCGGGAGAGGGCAAGACGAGCAGTACTTC
CDR3: CASGETGRGQDEQYF

size: many
V: TRBV7-2
D: TRBD2
J: TRBJ2-1
length: 15
DNA: TGTGCCAGCAGCTTTGGCGGGAGGATTTACAATGAGCAGTTCTTC
CDR3: CASSFGGRIYNEQFF

size: few
V: TRBV6-5
D: NA
J: TRBJ1-2
length: 14
DNA: TGTGCCAGCAGTTACTCGAGGACCGGCTATGGCTACACCTTC
CDR3: CASSYSRTGYGYTF

size: many
V: TRBV7-9
D: NA
J: TRBJ2-2
length: 17
DNA: TGTGCCAGCAGTTTAAGGCTGGGGACCCTTAACACCGGGGAGCTGTTTTTT
CDR3: CASSLRLGTLNTGELFF

size: many
V: TRBV18
D: NA
J: TRBJ2-7
length: 14
DNA: TGTGCCAGCTCACCAGCAGGGTGGTCCTACGAGCAGTACTTC
CDR3: CASSPAGWSYEQYF

size: few
V: TRBV19
D: NA
J: TRBJ2-6
length: 12
DNA: TGTGCCAGTTTTAGTGGGGCCAACGTCCTGACTTTC
CDR3: CASFSGANVLTF

size: NA
V: TRBV30
D: NA
J: TRBJ1-2
length: 17
DNA: TGTGCCTGGAGTCCTACTACTCGCTGGGGGGCGCAGAGTGGCTACACCTTC
CDR3: CAWSPTTRWGAQSGYTF

size: NA
V: TRBV20-1
D: TRBD1
J: TRBJ1-5
length: 14
DNA: TGCAGTGCCCAGCGGGGACAGAGTAATCAGCCCCAGCATTTT
CDR3: CSAQRGQSNQPQHF

size: NA
V: TRBV12-3/TRBV12-4
D: NA
J: TRBJ2-7
length: 16
DNA: TGTGCCAGCAGTTTCCCCCCCGGTACGATCTCCTACGAGCAGTACTTC
CDR3: CASSFPPGTISYEQYF

size: many
V: TRBV5-5
D: NA
J: TRBJ2-7
length: 14
DNA: TGTGCCAGCAGCTTGGACGGAGAATCCTACGAGCAGTACTTC
CDR3: CASSLDGESYEQYF

size: many
V: TRBV20-1
D: NA
J: TRBJ2-1
length: 16
DNA: TGCAGTGCTAGAGATCGACGGGTGAGCTCCTACAATGAGCAGTTCTTC
CDR3: CSARDRRVSSYNEQFF

size: NA
V: TRBV29-1
D: NA
J: TRBJ2-1
length: 18
DNA: TGCAGCGTTGCCGGGACAGGGCTAGCGGGAGAGTCCGACAATGAGCAGTTCTTC
CDR3: CSVAGTGLAGESDNEQFF

size: NA
V: TRBV28
D: NA
J: TRBJ2-1
length: 13
DNA: TGTGCCAGCAGCGGGGGATCGGACAATGAGCAGTTCTTC
CDR3: CASSGGSDNEQFF

size: many
V: TRBV30
D: NA
J: TRBJ2-2
length: 14
DNA: TGTGCCTGGAGTGTTGGCTCGAACACCGGGGAGCTGTTTTTT
CDR3: CAWSVGSNTGELFF

size: many
V: TRBV12-3/TRBV12-4
D: TRBD1
J: TRBJ2-5
length: 17
DNA: TGTGCCAGCAGTTTGGGTCAGGGGGCACTGTACCAAGAGACCCAGTACTTC
CDR3: CASSLGQGALYQETQYF

size: NA
V: TRBV29-1
D: NA
J: TRBJ1-4
length: 12
DNA: TGCAGCGTTGGTGCAACTAATGAAAAACTGTTTTTT
CDR3: CSVGATNEKLFF

size: many
V: TRBV5-1
D: NA
J: TRBJ2-7
length: 13
DNA: TGCGCCAGCAGCTTGGCCGGCAGGGGCGAGCAGTACTTC
CDR3: CASSLAGRGEQYF

size: many
V: TRBV28
D: TRBD1
J: TRBJ1-5
length: 16
DNA: TGTGCCAGCAGGCCGCCGGGACAGGGAGGCAATCAGCCCCAGCATTTT
CDR3: CASRPPGQGGNQPQHF

size: NA
V: TRBV5-1
D: NA
J: TRBJ2-2
length: 17
DNA: TGCGCCAGCAAGAGGGAGCCAGCCGCCTCGAACACCGGGGAGCTGTTTTTT
CDR3: CASKREPAASNTGELFF

size: many
V: TRBV6-1
D: NA
J: TRBJ2-7
length: 11
DNA: TGTGCCAGCAGTAGGACCTACGAGCAGTACTTC
CDR3: CASSRTYEQYF

size: many
V: TRBV30
D: TRBD2
J: TRBJ2-1
length: 18
DNA: TGTGCCTGGAGTCCTGGACTAGCGGGATCACGAACCTACAATGAGCAGTTCTTC
CDR3: CAWSPGLAGSRTYNEQFF